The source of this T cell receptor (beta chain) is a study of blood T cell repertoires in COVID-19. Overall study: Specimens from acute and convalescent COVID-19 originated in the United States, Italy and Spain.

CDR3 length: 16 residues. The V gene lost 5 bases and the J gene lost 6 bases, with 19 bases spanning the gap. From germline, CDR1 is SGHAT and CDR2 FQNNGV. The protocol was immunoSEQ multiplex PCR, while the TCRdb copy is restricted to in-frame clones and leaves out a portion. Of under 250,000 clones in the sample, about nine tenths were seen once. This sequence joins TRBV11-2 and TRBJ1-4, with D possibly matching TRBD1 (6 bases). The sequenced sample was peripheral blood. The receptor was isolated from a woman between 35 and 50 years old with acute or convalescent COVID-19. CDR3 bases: TGTGCCAGCAGCCCAGGGGCCGGACAGTCTTATGAAAAACTGTTTTTT. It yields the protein CASSPGAGQSYEKLFF.